This entry lists 7 T cell receptor beta chains sequenced from one sample in a study of cytomegalovirus exposure and HLA in healthy donors. The PCR was carried out with 60 Vbeta primers and 13 Jbeta primers. Clones were read by immunoSEQ multiplex PCR, and TCRdb kept only the in-frame ones, dropping some. The data show roughly 120,000 clones, just under 70% seen once. The sequenced sample was PBMCs. Receptors originate from a woman aged 70 to 79 in good health and CMV-seropositive.

The chain is built from TRBV6-1 and TRBJ2-5; 9 bases match TRBD1. The CDR3 is 15 residues long. CDR1 and CDR2 (germline): MNHNS, SASEGT. Germline trimming cut 3 bases from V and 5 bases from J; bases unmatched to any gene: 7. In DNA form, the CDR3 reads TGTGCCAGCAGTGACAACAGGGGGCCCCCGGAGACCCAGTACTTC. Translation gives CASSDNRGPPETQYF.

The chain employs TRBV4-2 and TRBJ1-5; 7 positions match TRBD1. The germline gives CDR1 LGHNA, CDR2 YNFKEQ. The length of the CDR3 is 15 residues. V lost 2 bases to trimming and J lost 6 bases; unmatched junction nucleotides: 7. This chain's CDR3 is CASSQSDRSGQPQHF. The CDR3 DNA is TGTGCCAGCAGCCAATCGGACAGGTCCGGTCAGCCCCAGCATTTT.

This clone occurred once. The rearrangement links TRBV7-9 to TRBJ1-2; a possible D gene is TRBD1 (6 bases). Germline CDR1 and CDR2: SEHNR and FQNEAQ (reference sequence). The CDR3 contains 16 residues. V gave up 4 bases and J gave up 0 bases, with 15 bases separating them. Written as DNA, the CDR3 is TGTGCCAGCAGCTCAGACCCTCGGACAGCTAACTATGGCTACACCTTC. It specifies CASSSDPRTANYGYTF.

The chain is built from TRBV4-2 and TRBJ1-4; D is perhaps TRBD1 (6 bases). V was trimmed by 4 bases and J by 5 bases, leaving 11 bases between them. Germline V lookup: CDR1 LGHNA, CDR2 YNFKEQ. This CDR3 is 14 amino acids long. CDR3 nucleotides: TGTGCCAGCAGCCTACAGGGTGAGAATGAAAAACTGTTTTTT. As protein: CASSLQGENEKLFF.

This clone was counted only a few times. The chain employs TRBV6-4 and TRBJ2-7; 8 bases map to TRBD2. With V trimmed by 3 bases and J by 6 bases, 10 bases remained unmatched. This CDR3 contains 15 residues. CDR1 and CDR2 (germline): MRHNA, SNTAGT. This chain's CDR3 is CASSDSGGASCEQYF. CDR3 sequence (DNA): TGTGCCAGCAGTGATTCGGGGGGGGCATCTTGCGAGCAGTACTTC.

V usage is TRBV27 and J usage is TRBJ2-7, with D possibly TRBD1 on 6 matching bases. The CDR3 length is 13 residues. Germline V gives CDR1 MNHEY, CDR2 SMNVEV (reference sequence). Trimming removed 6 bases from V and 5 bases from J, with 14 bases in between. The CDR3 DNA follows: TGTGCCAGCAGCTCCCGGGACAATAACGAGCAGTACTTC. As protein: CASSSRDNNEQYF.

This clone was observed a handful of times. The chain is built from TRBV5-4 and TRBJ2-3; 8 bases map to TRBD2. V lost 4 bases, J lost 4 bases, and 11 bases stayed unmatched. Germline lookup yields CDR1 SGHNT and CDR2 YYREEE (reference sequence). The CDR3 extends over 16 amino acids. In DNA form, the CDR3 reads TGTGCCAGCAGCAGACTAGCGATCAACACGGCAGATACGCAGTATTTT. This sequence encodes CASSRLAINTADTQYF. The full variable domain, in which reference TRBV5-4 and TRBJ2-3 provide the parts outside the CDR3, is ETGVTQSPTHLIKTRGQQVTLRCSSQSGHNTVSWYQQALGQGPQFIFQYYREEENGRGNFPPRFSGLQFPNYSSELNVNALELDDSALYLCASSRLAINTADTQYFGPGTRLTVL.